The clone carrying this T cell receptor beta chain was seen at least ten times. Antigen specificity is unknown. The data stem from a study of spatial heterogeneity in lung cancer. At the level of the study: There were, on average, more than nine raw-read appearances for each unique TCR and UMI combination. Study-level findings and limits: In blood, ubiquitous expanded tumor TCRs appeared more at resection than follow-up.

The CDR3 totals 13 residues. Trimming shortened V by 8 bases and J by 2 bases, and 7 bases separated the two germline ends. Time point in this sample: sample taken at primary tumor resection. Unsorted whole RNA of tumor, nontumor lung or frozen PBMC was sequenced. Individually, TCR cDNA molecules were each labelled with a unique molecular identifier. One entry per CDR3 protein, called by TCRdb with MiXCR from the 5' RACE reads. The sample includes around 63,000 distinct CDR3 sequences, under 7.5% seen only once; the top ten take roughly 14%. The sequence came from a female donor with early-stage non-small cell lung cancer. Sequenced here: PBMCs, sampled at surgery. The chain recombines TRBV12-3 or TRBV12-4 with TRBJ2-6, with D hard to call. As DNA, the CDR3 is TGTGCCAGCCGTTCCCCTGGGGCCAACGTCCTGACTTTC. Translation gives CASRSPGANVLTF.